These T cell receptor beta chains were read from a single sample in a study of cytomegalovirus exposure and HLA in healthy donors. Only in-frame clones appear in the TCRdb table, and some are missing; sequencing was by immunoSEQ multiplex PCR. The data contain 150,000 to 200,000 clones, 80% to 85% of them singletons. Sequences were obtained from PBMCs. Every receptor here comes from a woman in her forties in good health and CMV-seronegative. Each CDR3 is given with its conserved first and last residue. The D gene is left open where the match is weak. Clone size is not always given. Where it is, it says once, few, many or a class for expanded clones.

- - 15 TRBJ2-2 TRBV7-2 CASSPLRGGAGELFF TGTGCCAGCAGCCCACTGAGGGGGGGAGCGGGGGAGCTGTTTTTT
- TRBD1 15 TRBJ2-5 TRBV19 CASSIDRTGVETQYF TGTGCCAGTAGTATAGATCGGACAGGGGTCGAGACCCAGTACTTC
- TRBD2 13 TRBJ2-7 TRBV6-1 CASTGRGLYEQYF TGTGCCAGCACGGGGAGGGGACTATACGAGCAGTACTTC
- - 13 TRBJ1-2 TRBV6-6 CASMWRDDGGYTF TGTGCCAGCATGTGGAGGGACGATGGCGGCTACACCTTC
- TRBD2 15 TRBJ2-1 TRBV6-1 CASSELAGGYNEQFF TGTGCCAGCAGTGAGCTAGCGGGAGGATACAATGAGCAGTTCTTC
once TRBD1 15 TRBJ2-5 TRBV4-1 CASSQDLGQQETQYF TGCGCCAGCAGCCAAGATCTGGGACAGCAAGAGACCCAGTACTTC
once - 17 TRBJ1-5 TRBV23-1 CASIKKTGTLSNQPQHF TGCGCCAGCATCAAGAAGACTGGGACACTAAGCAATCAGCCCCAGCATTTT
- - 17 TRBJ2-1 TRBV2 CASSGRLEGGSYNEQFF TGTGCCAGCAGTGGCCGGTTGGAGGGAGGCTCCTACAATGAGCAGTTCTTC
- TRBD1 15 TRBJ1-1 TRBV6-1 CASSEHGGQTGRAFF TGTGCCAGCAGTGAACATGGGGGGCAGACAGGGCGGGCTTTCTTT
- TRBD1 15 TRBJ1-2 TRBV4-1 CASSQVWTGDYGYTF TGCGCCAGCAGCCAAGTCTGGACAGGGGACTATGGCTACACCTTC
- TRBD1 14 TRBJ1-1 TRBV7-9 CASSLGQGASEAFF TGTGCCAGCAGCCTGGGACAGGGGGCATCTGAAGCTTTCTTT
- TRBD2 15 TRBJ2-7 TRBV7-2 CASSLLAGDLYEQYF TGTGCCAGCAGCTTACTAGCGGGAGATCTATACGAGCAGTACTTC
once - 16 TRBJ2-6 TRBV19 CASSDPGKAGANVLTF TGTGCCAGTAGTGATCCGGGAAAAGCTGGGGCCAACGTCCTGACTTTC
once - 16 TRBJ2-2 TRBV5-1 CASSTAWDSNTGELFF TGCGCCAGCAGCACCGCATGGGACTCTAACACCGGGGAGCTGTTTTTT
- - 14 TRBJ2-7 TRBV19 CASSIAVSSYEQYF TGTGCCAGTAGTATAGCGGTGAGCTCCTACGAGCAGTACTTC
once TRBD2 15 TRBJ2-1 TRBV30 CAWSVAGRPYNEQFF TGTGCCTGGAGTGTAGCGGGAAGGCCATACAATGAGCAGTTCTTC
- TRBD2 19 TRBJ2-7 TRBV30 CAWSVSPLRSGRDSYEQYF TGTGCCTGGAGTGTATCCCCTCTTCGTAGCGGGAGAGATAGCTACGAGCAGTACTTC
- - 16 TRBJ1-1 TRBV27 CASSFDRKGRDAEAFF TGTGCCAGCAGTTTTGATCGAAAAGGACGGGATGCTGAAGCTTTCTTT
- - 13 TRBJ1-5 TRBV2 CASRESGGRPQHF TGTGCCAGCCGAGAGTCGGGCGGGCGGCCCCAGCATTTT
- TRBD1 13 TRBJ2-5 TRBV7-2 CASSLAQGQGGDF TGTGCCAGCAGCTTAGCCCAGGGACAGGGGGGGGACTTC
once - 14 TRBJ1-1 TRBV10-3 CAISETHERSEAFF TGTGCCATCAGTGAAACACACGAGAGGTCTGAAGCTTTCTTT
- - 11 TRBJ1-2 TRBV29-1 CSVAAINGYTF TGCAGCGTTGCCGCGATAAATGGCTACACCTTC
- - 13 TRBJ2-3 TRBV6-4 CASSDASGYTQYF TGTGCCAGCAGTGATGCCTCGGGTTACACGCAGTATTTT
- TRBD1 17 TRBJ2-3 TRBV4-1 CASSQDWDRGQIDTQYF TGCGCCAGCAGCCAAGACTGGGACAGGGGGCAAATAGATACGCAGTATTTT
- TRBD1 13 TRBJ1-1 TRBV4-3 CASSRDRGTEAFF TGCGCCAGCAGCCGAGACAGGGGTACTGAAGCTTTCTTT
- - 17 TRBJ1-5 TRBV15 CATSRGQGTYSNQPQHF TGTGCCACCAGCAGAGGGCAAGGGACTTATAGCAATCAGCCCCAGCATTTT
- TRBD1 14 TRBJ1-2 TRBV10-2 CASSAAGGNYGYTF TGCGCCAGCAGTGCTGCAGGGGGGAACTATGGCTACACCTTC
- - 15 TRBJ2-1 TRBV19 CASSIGGLGYNEQFF TGTGCCAGTAGTATAGGAGGGTTAGGATACAATGAGCAGTTCTTC
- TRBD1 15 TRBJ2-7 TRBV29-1 CSVEETGTDPYEQYF TGCAGCGTTGAGGAAACCGGGACAGACCCCTACGAGCAGTACTTC
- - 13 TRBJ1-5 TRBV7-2 CASSSGINQPQHF TGTGCCAGCAGCTCGGGTATCAATCAGCCCCAGCATTTT
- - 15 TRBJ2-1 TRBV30 CAWSLQERRYNEQFF TGTGCCTGGAGCCTCCAGGAAAGGAGGTACAATGAGCAGTTCTTC
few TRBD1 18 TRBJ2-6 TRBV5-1 CASSFMGQRTPGANVLTF TGCGCCAGCAGCTTTATGGGACAGCGCACCCCGGGGGCCAACGTCCTGACTTTC
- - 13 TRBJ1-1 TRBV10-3 CAISPPPQTEAFF TGTGCCATCAGCCCCCCCCCACAGACTGAAGCTTTCTTT
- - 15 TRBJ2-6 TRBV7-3 CASSQLLSGANVLTF TGTGCCAGCAGCCAACTGCTCTCTGGGGCCAACGTCCTGACTTTC
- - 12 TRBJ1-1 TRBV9 CASSGPNTEAFF TGTGCCAGCAGCGGGCCGAACACTGAAGCTTTCTTT
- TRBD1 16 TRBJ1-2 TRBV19 CASSSPGQIANYGYTF TGTGCCAGTAGTAGCCCGGGACAGATCGCTAACTATGGCTACACCTTC
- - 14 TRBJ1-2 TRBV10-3 CAISEADTSSSYTF TGTGCCATCAGTGAGGCGGACACGAGTTCAAGCTACACCTTC
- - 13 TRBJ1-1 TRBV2 CASRSRQSDEAFF TGTGCCAGCCGATCCAGACAGTCCGATGAAGCTTTCTTT
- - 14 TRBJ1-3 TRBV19 CASSIAPLGNTIYF TGTGCCAGTAGTATAGCCCCCCTGGGAAACACCATATATTTT
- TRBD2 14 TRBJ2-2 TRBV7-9 CASFSGVTTGELFF TGTGCCAGCTTTAGCGGGGTAACCACCGGGGAGCTGTTTTTT
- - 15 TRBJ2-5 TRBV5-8 CASSLGGVPGVTQYF TGTGCCAGCAGCTTGGGGGGCGTACCTGGGGTGACCCAGTACTTC
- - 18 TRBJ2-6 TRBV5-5 CASSSPGTRYSGANGLTF TGTGCCAGCAGCTCCCCCGGGACACGGTATTCTGGGGCCAACGGCCTGACTTTC
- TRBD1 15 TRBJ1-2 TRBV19 CASSTGQGYNYGYTF TGTGCCAGTAGTACCGGACAGGGCTATAACTATGGCTACACCTTC
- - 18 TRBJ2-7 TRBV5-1 CASSFGGISWRDRYEQYF TGCGCCAGCAGCTTCGGTGGTATTTCGTGGAGGGACCGCTACGAGCAGTACTTC
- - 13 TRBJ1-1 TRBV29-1 CSVPQGGNTEAFF TGCAGCGTGCCACAGGGCGGGAACACTGAAGCTTTCTTT
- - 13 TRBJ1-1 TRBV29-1 CSGLSDRNTEAFF TGCAGCGGGCTTTCGGACAGGAACACTGAAGCTTTCTTT
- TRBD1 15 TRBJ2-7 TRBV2 CASSLGQVASYEQYF TGTGCCAGCAGTCTTGGACAGGTCGCTTCCTACGAGCAGTACTTC
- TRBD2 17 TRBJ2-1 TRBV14 CASSQGYGTSGYNEQFF TGTGCCAGCAGCCAAGGGTACGGGACTAGCGGGTACAATGAGCAGTTCTTC
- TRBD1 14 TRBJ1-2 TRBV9 CASSVGTGEYGYTF TGTGCCAGCAGCGTAGGGACAGGGGAGTATGGCTACACCTTC
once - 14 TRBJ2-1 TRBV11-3 CASRMDSAYNEQFF TGTGCCAGCAGGATGGACAGCGCCTACAATGAGCAGTTCTTC
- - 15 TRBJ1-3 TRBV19 CASSIGALSGNTIYF TGTGCCAGTAGTATAGGGGCACTTTCTGGAAACACCATATATTTT
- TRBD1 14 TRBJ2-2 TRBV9 CASNTGGVGGELFF TGTGCCAGCAACACAGGGGGTGTGGGAGGGGAGCTGTTTTTT
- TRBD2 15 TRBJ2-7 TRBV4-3 CASSLGTSGIYEQYF TGCGCCAGCAGCCTAGGGACTAGCGGGATCTACGAGCAGTACTTC
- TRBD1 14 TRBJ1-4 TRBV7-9 CSSTSGTGEEKLFF TGTTCCAGCACCTCCGGGACAGGGGAGGAAAAACTGTTTTTT
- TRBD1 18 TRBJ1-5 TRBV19 CASSRQGNGRYSNQPQHF TGTGCCAGTAGTAGACAGGGGAACGGGCGTTATAGCAATCAGCCCCAGCATTTT